This T cell receptor beta chain was obtained from a study of blood T cell repertoires in COVID-19. Overall study context: PBMCs, B-cell-depleted T cells, or T cells were the source of the cDNA or gDNA that made up the material.

Original methodology: Amplified reference gene primers provided the basis for estimating nucleated cell counts. The repertoire was sequenced with immunoSEQ multiplex PCR; TCRdb's copy has only in-frame clones and lacks some. D and trimming come from the DNA, and the V and J calls and clone size come from that table. Counted here are about 300,000 clones, 88% occurring once; the ten biggest clones make up roughly 9%. The CDR3 runs to 16 residues. In germline, CDR1 is SNHLY, CDR2 FYNNEI. Trimming cost V 4 bases and J 7 bases, with 17 bases left between them. The receptor was derived from a young man with active or convalescent COVID-19. Input material: peripheral blood. The chain carries TRBV2 and TRBJ1-6; TRBD1 is a possible D gene (6 bases). CDR3 sequence reads: CASSVPHRATNSPLHF. The CDR3 nucleotides are TGTGCCAGCAGTGTTCCCCACAGGGCGACGAATTCACCCCTCCACTTT.